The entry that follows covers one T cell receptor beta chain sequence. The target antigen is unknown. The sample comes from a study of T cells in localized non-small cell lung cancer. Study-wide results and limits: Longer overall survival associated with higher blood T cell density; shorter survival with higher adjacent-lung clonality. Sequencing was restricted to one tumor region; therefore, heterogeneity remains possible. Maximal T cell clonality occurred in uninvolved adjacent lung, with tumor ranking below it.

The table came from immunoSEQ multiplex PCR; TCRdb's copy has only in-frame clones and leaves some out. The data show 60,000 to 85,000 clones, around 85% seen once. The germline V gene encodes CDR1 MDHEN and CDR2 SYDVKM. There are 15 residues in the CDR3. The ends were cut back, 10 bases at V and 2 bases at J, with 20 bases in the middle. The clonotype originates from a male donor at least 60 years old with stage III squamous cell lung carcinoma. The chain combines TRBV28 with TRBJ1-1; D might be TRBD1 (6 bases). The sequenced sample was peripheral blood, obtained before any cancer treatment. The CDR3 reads CAIDSTGGLNTEAFF. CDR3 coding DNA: TGTGCCATCGATTCAACCGGGGGGCTTAACACTGAAGCTTTCTTT.